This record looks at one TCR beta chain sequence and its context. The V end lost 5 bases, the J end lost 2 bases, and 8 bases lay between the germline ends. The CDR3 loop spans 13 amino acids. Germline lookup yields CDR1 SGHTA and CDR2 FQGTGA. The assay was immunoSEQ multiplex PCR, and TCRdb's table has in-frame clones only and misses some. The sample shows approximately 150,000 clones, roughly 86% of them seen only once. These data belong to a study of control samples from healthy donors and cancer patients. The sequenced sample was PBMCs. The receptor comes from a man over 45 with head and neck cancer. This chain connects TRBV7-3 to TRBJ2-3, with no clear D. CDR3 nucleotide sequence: TGTGCCAGCAGCCGACTCATCACAGATACGCAGTATTTT. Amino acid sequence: CASSRLITDTQYF.